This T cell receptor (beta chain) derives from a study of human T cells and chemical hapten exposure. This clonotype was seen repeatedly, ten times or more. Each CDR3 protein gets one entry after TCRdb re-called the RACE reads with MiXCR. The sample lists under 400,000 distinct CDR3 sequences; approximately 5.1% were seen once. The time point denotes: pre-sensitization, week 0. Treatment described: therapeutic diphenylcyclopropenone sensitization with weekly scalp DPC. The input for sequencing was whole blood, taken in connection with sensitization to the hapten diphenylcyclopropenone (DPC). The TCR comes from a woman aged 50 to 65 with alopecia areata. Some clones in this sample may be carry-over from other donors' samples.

The CDR3 sequence: CASSLGASGMADTQYF. The CDR3 region has the DNA TGCGCCAGCAGCTTGGGTGCTAGCGGGATGGCAGATACGCAGTATTTT. This chain connects TRBV5-1 to TRBJ2-3; TRBD2 matches 9 bases. Germline CDR1 SGHRS, CDR2 YFSETQ. The CDR3 totals 16 residues. V was pared by 0 bases and J by 4 bases, with 6 bases of the junction left unmatched.